The 9 T cell receptor beta chains presented below share a single source sample, sequenced in a study of circulating tumor DNA in untreated peripheral T-cell lymphoma. The repertoire was sequenced with immunoSEQ multiplex PCR; TCRdb's copy has only in-frame clones and lacks some. Seen here are 300 to 400 clones, approximately 86% observed once, and the top ten hold over 75%. The sequenced sample consisted of cell-free DNA from blood serum. The source is a human donor with peripheral T-cell lymphoma.

The chain has TRBV4-2 and TRBJ1-6, with TRBD1 matching 8 bases. V shed 1 base and J 14 bases; nucleotides not matched to a gene: 4. The CDR3 contains 13 residues. Germline assignment: CDR1 LGHNA and CDR2 YNFKEQ. For the CDR3, the DNA is TGTGCCAGCAGCCAAGGAGTGGACAGGGCCCTCCACTTT. It codes for CASSQGVDRALHF.

The chain links TRBV11-3 to TRBJ2-7; 11 positions match TRBD2. The CDR3 has 16 residues. The germline gives CDR1 SGHNT, CDR2 YENEEA. V was clipped by 3 bases and J by 1 base; unmatched bases: 5. The CDR3 DNA sequence: TGTGCCAGCAGCTTGGGGGGGACTAGCGGATCCTACGAGCAGTACTTC. It codes for CASSLGGTSGSYEQYF.

This chain joins TRBV10-3 and TRBJ1-2; D unclear. There are 12 residues in the CDR3. Germline V gene data show CDR1 as ENHRY and CDR2 as SYGVKD. V was clipped by 6 bases and J by 1 base, with 6 bases between them. The CDR3 reads CAIRENNYGYTF. The CDR3, as DNA: TGTGCCATCAGGGAGAATAACTATGGCTACACCTTC.

The chain uses TRBV7-9 and TRBJ1-5; D gene unclear. The CDR3 extends over 12 amino acids. Germline V gives CDR1 SEHNR, CDR2 FQNEAQ (reference sequence). V dropped 5 bases and J dropped 6 bases, with 8 bases sitting between them. The chain's CDR3 is CASSPSGQPQHF. CDR3 nucleotide sequence: TGTGCCAGCAGCCCCTCCGGTCAGCCCCAGCATTTT.

The chain recombines TRBV4-3 with TRBJ1-6; D uncertain. Germline loops: CDR1 LGHNA, CDR2 YSLEER. The CDR3 runs 15 residues. V was clipped by 8 bases and J by 6 bases, with 17 bases between them. CDR3 nucleotide sequence: TGCGCCAGCCGAGAAATCATAGGCTTTAATTCACCCCTCCACTTT. It yields the protein CASREIIGFNSPLHF.

V usage is TRBV28 and J usage is TRBJ1-2, with D tentatively TRBD1 (5 bases). Per germline, CDR1 MDHEN and CDR2 SYDVKM. The CDR3 is made up of 14 amino acids. V lost 3 bases to trimming and J lost 6 bases, with 14 bases between them. The DNA of the CDR3 is TGTGCCAGCAGTTTGTTCTCCAGGGAACATGGCTACACCTTC. It translates to CASSLFSREHGYTF.

The rearrangement joins TRBV4-3 to TRBJ1-4; the match to TRBD1 covers 8 bases. The CDR3 sequence is 17 residues long. From germline, CDR1 is LGHNA and CDR2 YSLEER. The junction had 13 bases not matched to a gene; V was cut back by 3 bases and J by 7 bases. The CDR3 nucleotides read TGCGCCAGCAGCCAGAGGCCCCGACAGGGGATAAGTGAAAAACTGTTTTTT. This codes for CASSQRPRQGISEKLFF.

The V gene is TRBV29-1, the J gene TRBJ2-5; 8 nucleotides align to TRBD1. The CDR3 loop spans 15 amino acids. V gave up 6 bases and J gave up 1 base; unmatched junction bases: 10. Per germline, CDR1 SQVTM and CDR2 ANQGSEA. CDR3 loop: CSVRPGTGVQETQYF. CDR3 coding DNA: TGCAGCGTGAGGCCAGGGACAGGAGTCCAAGAGACCCAGTACTTC.

The chain uses TRBV7-8 and TRBJ1-5, with 9 positions matching TRBD1. The germline V gene encodes CDR1 SGHVS and CDR2 FQNEAQ. Trimming at V came to 4 bases and at J to 6 bases, leaving 10 bases not matched to a gene. This CDR3 is built from 16 residues. CDR3 coding DNA: TGTGCCAGCAGCTCCCGGGACAGGGTTTTTAGTCAGCCCCAGCATTTT. Translation gives CASSSRDRVFSQPQHF.